These 3 T cell receptor beta chains originate from one sample sequenced in a study of blood T cell repertoires in COVID-19. The table came from immunoSEQ multiplex PCR; TCRdb's copy has only in-frame clones and leaves some out. Here the sample spans about 330,000 clones, more than 70% being singletons. The specimen sequenced was PBMCs or T cells enriched from blood (not recorded which). The receptors originated from a woman aged 25 to 39 who had recovered from COVID-19.

The V and J genes are TRBV5-4 and TRBJ2-2; TRBD2 matches 7 bases. This CDR3 is 14 amino acids long. The germline V gene has CDR1 SGHNT and CDR2 YYREEE (reference sequence). The trim removed 3 bases at V and 6 bases at J, leaving 5 bases unmatched. The DNA of the CDR3 is TGTGCCAGCAGCTACTCTACTAGCGCCGGGGAGCTGTTTTTT. As protein: CASSYSTSAGELFF.

The V and J genes are TRBV4-1 and TRBJ1-2, with 7 bases fitting TRBD1. Unmatched junction bases numbered 6, after V lost 3 bases and J lost 2 bases. The CDR3 covers 15 residues. Germline CDR1 reads MGHRA; CDR2 reads YSYEKL. CDR3 coding DNA: TGCGCCAGCAGCCAGCCCCTGACAGGGAACTATGGCTACACCTTC. Encoded protein: CASSQPLTGNYGYTF.

This chain joins TRBV19 and TRBJ1-5; D uncertain. This CDR3 has 15 residues. Per the germline V gene, CDR1 is LNHDA and CDR2 is SQIVND (reference sequence). V was clipped by 3 bases and J by 0 bases, with 9 bases between them. The CDR3: CASSITAYSNQPQHF. As DNA, the CDR3 is TGTGCCAGTAGTATTACAGCCTATAGCAATCAGCCCCAGCATTTT.